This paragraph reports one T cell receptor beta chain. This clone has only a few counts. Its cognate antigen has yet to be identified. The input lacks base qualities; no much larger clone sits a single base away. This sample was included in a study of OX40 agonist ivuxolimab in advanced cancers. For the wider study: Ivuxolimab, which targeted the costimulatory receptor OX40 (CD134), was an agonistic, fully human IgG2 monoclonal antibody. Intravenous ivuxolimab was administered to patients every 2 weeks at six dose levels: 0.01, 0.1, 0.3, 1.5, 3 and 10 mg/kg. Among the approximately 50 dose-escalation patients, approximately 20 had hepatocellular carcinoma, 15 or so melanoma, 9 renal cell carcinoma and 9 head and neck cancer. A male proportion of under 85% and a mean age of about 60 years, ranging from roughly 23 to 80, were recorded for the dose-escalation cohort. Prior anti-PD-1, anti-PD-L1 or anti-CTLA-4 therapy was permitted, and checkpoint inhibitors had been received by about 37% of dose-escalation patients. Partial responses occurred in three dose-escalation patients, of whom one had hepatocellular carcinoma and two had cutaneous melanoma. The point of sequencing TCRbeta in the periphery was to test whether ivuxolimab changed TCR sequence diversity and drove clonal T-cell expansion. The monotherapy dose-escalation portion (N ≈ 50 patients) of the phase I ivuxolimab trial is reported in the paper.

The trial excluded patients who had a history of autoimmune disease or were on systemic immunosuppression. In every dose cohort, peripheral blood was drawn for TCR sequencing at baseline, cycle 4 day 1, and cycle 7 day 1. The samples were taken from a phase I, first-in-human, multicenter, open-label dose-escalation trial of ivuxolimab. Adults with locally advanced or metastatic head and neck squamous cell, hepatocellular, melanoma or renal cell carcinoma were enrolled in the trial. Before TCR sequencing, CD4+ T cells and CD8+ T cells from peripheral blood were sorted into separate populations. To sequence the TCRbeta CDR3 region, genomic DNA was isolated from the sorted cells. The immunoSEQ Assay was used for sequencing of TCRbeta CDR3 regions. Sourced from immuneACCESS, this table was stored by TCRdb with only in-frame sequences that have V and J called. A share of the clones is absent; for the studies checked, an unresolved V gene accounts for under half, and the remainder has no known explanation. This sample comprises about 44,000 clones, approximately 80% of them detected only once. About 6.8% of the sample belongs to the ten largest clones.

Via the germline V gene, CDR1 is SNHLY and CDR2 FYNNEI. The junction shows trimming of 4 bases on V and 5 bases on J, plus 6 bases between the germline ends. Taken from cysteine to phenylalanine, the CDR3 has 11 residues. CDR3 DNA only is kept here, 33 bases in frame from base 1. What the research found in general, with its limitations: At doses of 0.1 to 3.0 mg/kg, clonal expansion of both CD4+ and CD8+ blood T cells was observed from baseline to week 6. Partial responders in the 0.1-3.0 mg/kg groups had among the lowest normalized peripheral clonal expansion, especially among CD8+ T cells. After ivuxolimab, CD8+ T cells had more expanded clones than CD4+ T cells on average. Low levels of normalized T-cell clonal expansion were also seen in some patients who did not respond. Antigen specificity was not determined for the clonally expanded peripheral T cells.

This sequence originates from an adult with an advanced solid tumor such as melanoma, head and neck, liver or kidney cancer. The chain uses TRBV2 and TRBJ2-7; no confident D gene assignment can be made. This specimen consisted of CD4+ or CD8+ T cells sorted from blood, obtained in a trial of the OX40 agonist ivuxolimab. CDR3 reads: CASSASHEQYF. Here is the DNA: TGTGCCAGCAGTGCTTCGCACGAGCAGTACTTC. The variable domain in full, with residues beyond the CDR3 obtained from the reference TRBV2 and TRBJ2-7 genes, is EPEVTQTPSHQVTQMGQEVILRCVPISNHLYFYWYRQILGQKVEFLVSFYNNEISEKSEIFDDQFSVERPDGSNFTLKIRSTKLEDSAMYFCASSASHEQYFGPGTRLTVT.